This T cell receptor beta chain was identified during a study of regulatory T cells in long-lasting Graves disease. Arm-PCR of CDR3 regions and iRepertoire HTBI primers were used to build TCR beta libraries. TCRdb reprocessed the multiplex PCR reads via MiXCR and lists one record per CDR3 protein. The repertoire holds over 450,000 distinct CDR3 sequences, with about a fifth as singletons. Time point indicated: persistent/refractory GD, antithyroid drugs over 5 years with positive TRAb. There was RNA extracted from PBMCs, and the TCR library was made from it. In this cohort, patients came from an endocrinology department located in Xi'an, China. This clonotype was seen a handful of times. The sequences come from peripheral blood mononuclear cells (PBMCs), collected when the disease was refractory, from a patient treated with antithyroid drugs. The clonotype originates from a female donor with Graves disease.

CDR3 in DNA: TGCGCCAGCAGCCAACGAGGGACAGGGGACTATGGCTACACCTTC. It translates to CASSQRGTGDYGYTF. V and J are TRBV4-1 and TRBJ1-2; 10 nucleotides line up with TRBD1. Germline V gives CDR1 MGHRA, CDR2 YSYEKL. Trimming cost V 2 bases and J 3 bases; bases outside gene matches: 3. This CDR3 region has 15 residues.